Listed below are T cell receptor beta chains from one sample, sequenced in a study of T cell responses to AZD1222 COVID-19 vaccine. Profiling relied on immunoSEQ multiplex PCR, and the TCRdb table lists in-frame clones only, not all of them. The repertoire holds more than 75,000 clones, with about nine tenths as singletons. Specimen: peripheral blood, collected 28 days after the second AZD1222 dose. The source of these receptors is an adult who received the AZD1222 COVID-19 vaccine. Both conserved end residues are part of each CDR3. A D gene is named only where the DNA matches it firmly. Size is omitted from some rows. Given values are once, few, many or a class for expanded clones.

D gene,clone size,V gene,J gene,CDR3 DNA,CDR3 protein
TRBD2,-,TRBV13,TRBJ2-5,TGTGCCAGCAGCCCTCGGGGGGAGCAAGAGACCCAGTACTTC,CASSPRGEQETQYF
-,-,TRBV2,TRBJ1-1,TGTGCCAGCAATCAAGCGAGGAACACTGAAGCTTTCTTT,CASNQARNTEAFF
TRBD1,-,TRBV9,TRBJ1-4,TGTGCCAGCAGCGTCGGGACAGGGGGGGAAAAACTGTTTTTT,CASSVGTGGEKLFF
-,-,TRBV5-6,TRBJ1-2,TGTGCCAGCAGCTTGTCTTTTTCCAGGGGAGGTGGCTACACCTTC,CASSLSFSRGGGYTF
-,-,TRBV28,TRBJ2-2,TGTGCCAGCAGTTTCCGACAGACGAACACCGGGGAGCTGTTTTTT,CASSFRQTNTGELFF
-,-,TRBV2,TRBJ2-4,TGTGCCAGCAGTGTGGAGCTAGCCAAAAACATTCAGTACTTC,CASSVELAKNIQYF
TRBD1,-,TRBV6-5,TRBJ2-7,TGTGCCAGCAGTTACTCGGCAGGGGGTATCTACGAGCAGTACTTC,CASSYSAGGIYEQYF
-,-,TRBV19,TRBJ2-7,TGTGCCAGTAGTATAGGGGGGGCCGACTACGAGCAGTACTTC,CASSIGGADYEQYF
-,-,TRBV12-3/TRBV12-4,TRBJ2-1,TGTGCCAGCAGTTTATGGGACTACAATGAGCAGTTCTTC,CASSLWDYNEQFF
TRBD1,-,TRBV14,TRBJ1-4,TGTGCCAGCAGCCAAGCGGGACAGGTCGGTGAAAAACTGTTTTTT,CASSQAGQVGEKLFF
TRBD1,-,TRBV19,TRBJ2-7,TGTGCCAGTAGTATAATTGGGGGACAGGGCACCTACGAGCAGTACTTC,CASSIIGGQGTYEQYF
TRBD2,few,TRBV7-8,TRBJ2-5,TGTGCCAGCAGCTTAAGGGTAGCGGGGGCCTTCCAAGAGACCCAGTACTTC,CASSLRVAGAFQETQYF
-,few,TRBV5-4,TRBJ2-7,TGTGCCAGCAGCTTGGCAGGCGTGTACGAGCAGTACTTC,CASSLAGVYEQYF
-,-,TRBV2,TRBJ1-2,TGTGCCAGCAGTGAGGCCGGGGGCGGGTATGGCTACACCTTC,CASSEAGGGYGYTF
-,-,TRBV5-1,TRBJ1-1,TGCGCCAGCAGCTTAGGCGGGGTGGGCACTGAAGCTTTCTTT,CASSLGGVGTEAFF
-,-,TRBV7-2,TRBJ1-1,TGTGCCAGCAGCCTAAGGACTGCGAACACTGAAGCTTTCTTT,CASSLRTANTEAFF
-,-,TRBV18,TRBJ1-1,TGTGCCAGCTCACCGATCACGGGGAACACTGAAGCTTTCTTT,CASSPITGNTEAFF
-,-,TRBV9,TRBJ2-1,TGTGCCAGCAGCGTAGGGCCAACCCGCCTTTCCTACAATGAGCAGTTCTTC,CASSVGPTRLSYNEQFF
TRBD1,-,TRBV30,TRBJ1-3,TGTGCCCTGAATCTTCGGGACAGAAGTTTCTCTGGAAACACCATATATTTT,CALNLRDRSFSGNTIYF
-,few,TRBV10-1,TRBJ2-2,TGCGCCAGCAGCGCACAGGGCCCCGGGGAGCTGTTTTTT,CASSAQGPGELFF
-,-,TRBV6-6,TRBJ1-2,TGTGCCAGCAAAACGGACACAACTAACTATGGCTACACCTTC,CASKTDTTNYGYTF
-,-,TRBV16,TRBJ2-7,TGTGCCAGCAGCCAAGACCCCAATCATTTCCGGGACACCGATTTCGGGCAGTACTTC,CASSQDPNHFRDTDFGQYF
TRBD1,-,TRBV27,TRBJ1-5,TGTGCCAGCAGACCTTCGGGGACAGAGGGGGCATCCCAGCATTTT,CASRPSGTEGASQHF
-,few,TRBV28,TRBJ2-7,TGTGCCAGCAGTCGTTACGAGCAGTACTTC,CASSRYEQYF
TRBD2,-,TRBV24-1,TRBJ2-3,TGTGCCACCAGTGATTCGTGGACTAGCGCATGGGCCACAGATACGCAGTATTTT,CATSDSWTSAWATDTQYF
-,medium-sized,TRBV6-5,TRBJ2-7,TGTGCCAGCAGTTACATTGGGGGCCGGGGAGAGCAGTACTTC,CASSYIGGRGEQYF
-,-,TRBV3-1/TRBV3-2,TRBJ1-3,TGTGCCAGCACCTCGAAGGGGGGGGGTGGAAACACCATATATTTT,CASTSKGGGGNTIYF
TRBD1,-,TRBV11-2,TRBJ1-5,TGTGCCAGCAGCCAGGACAGGGTGGATCAGCCCCAGCATTTT,CASSQDRVDQPQHF
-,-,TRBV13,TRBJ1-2,TGTGCCAGCAGCTTAGGCGTTGTCAACTATGGCTACACCTTC,CASSLGVVNYGYTF
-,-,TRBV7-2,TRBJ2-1,TGTGCCAGCCGACACCCGGGGGACTCCTACAATGAGCAGTTCTTC,CASRHPGDSYNEQFF
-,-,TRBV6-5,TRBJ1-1,TGTGCCAGCAGTTACTCCGGGATGAACACTGAAGCTTTCTTT,CASSYSGMNTEAFF
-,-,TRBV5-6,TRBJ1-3,TGTGCCAGCAGCTCGGCTACCGGGATCATCGGAAACACCATATATTTT,CASSSATGIIGNTIYF
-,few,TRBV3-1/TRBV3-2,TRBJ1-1,TGTGCCAGCAGCCAAGCCCTAAACACTGAAGCTTTCTTT,CASSQALNTEAFF
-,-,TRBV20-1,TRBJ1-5,TGCAGTGCTAGTAGTCCAGCTCAGGGGATTTGGGGCAATCAGCCCCAGCATTTT,CSASSPAQGIWGNQPQHF
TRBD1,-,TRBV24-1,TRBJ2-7,TGTGCCACCAGAGACAGGGTTCCTCATGTAGGCGAGCAGTACTTC,CATRDRVPHVGEQYF
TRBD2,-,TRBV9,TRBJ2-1,TGTGCCAGCAGCGTAGGGGCTAGCGGGGGGCCCGCGCATGAGCAGTTCTTC,CASSVGASGGPAHEQFF
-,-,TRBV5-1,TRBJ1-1,TGCGCCAGCAGCCCAACATCCCTGAACACTGAAGCTTTCTTT,CASSPTSLNTEAFF
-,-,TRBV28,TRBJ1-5,TGTGCCAGCAAGGGGCAGGGGACCGTGCGGCAGCCCCAGCATTTT,CASKGQGTVRQPQHF
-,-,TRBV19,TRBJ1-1,TGTGCCAGTAGTATAAGTTTCGGGGTGTTCACTGAAGCTTTCTTT,CASSISFGVFTEAFF
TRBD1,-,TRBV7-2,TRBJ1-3,TGTGCCAGCAGCTTAGGGGGACAGGGAATCTCTGGAAACACCATATATTTT,CASSLGGQGISGNTIYF
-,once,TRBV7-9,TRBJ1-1,TGTGCCAGCAGCTTAGGAATAGGGACCGGGAACACTGAAGCTTTCTTT,CASSLGIGTGNTEAFF
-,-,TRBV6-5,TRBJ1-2,TGTGCCAGCAGTTATCGGACAGACGGGGGCTACACCTTC,CASSYRTDGGYTF
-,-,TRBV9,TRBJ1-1,TGTGCCAGCAGCGTTCAAAGGACGGACACTGAAGCTTTCTTT,CASSVQRTDTEAFF
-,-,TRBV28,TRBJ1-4,TGTGCCAGCAGTTTTGCCTCCCTAGGCGATGAAAAACTGTTTTTT,CASSFASLGDEKLFF
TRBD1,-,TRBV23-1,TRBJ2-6,TGCGCCAGCAGTCAAAAGGCAGGGGGCACTGGGGCCAACGTCCTGACTTTC,CASSQKAGGTGANVLTF
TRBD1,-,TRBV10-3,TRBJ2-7,TGTGCCATCAGTGAGAGGGGGACAGGTGGATTTTACGAGCAGTACTTC,CAISERGTGGFYEQYF
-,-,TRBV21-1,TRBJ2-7,TGTGCCAGGGGGGAGGACAGGGTGGACGAGCAGTACTTC,CARGEDRVDEQYF
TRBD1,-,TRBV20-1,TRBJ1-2,TGCAGTGCCAGAGACAGGGACGGCTACACCTTC,CSARDRDGYTF
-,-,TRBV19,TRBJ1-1,TGTGCCAGTAGCATTGAGTCATCTGCGAACACTGAAGCTTTCTTT,CASSIESSANTEAFF
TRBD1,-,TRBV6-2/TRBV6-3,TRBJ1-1,TGTGCCAGCAGTTTCAGGGGGCAGGCCACTGAAGCTTTCTTT,CASSFRGQATEAFF